This T cell receptor (beta chain) came from a study of blood T cell repertoires in COVID-19. Study in general: T cells, B-cell-depleted T cells, or PBMCs provided the cDNA or gDNA that served as material.

The table came from immunoSEQ multiplex PCR; TCRdb's copy has only in-frame clones and leaves some out. The table shows under 350,000 clones, with 65% to 90% occurring only once. J was trimmed by 2 bases and V by 5 bases; bases with no gene match: 10. Per germline, CDR1 SGHAT and CDR2 FQNNGV. The CDR3 consists of 18 residues. The V call is TRBV11-2, the J call TRBJ1-4, with 11 bases matching TRBD1. Sequenced input: PBMCs or T cells enriched from blood (not recorded which). This TCR was sampled from a middle-aged woman with acute COVID-19. In nucleotides, the CDR3 is TGTGCCAGCAGCCTGGACAGGGGGCGAGTCCATACTAATGAAAAACTGTTTTTT. It is translated as CASSLDRGRVHTNEKLFF.